The T cell receptor (beta chain) described here comes from a study of cytomegalovirus exposure and HLA in healthy donors. Study-wide findings and caveats: Sequence variants that were highly shared formed a cluster that was likely a sequencing artifact.

The trim removed 6 bases at V and 1 base at J, leaving 7 bases unmatched. The CDR3 sequence is 15 residues long. The germline V gene has CDR1 WNHNN and CDR2 SYGVQD (reference sequence). Regarding this clone: Its antigen remains unknown.

The PCR contained 60 Vbeta and 13 Jbeta primers. The assay was immunoSEQ multiplex PCR, and TCRdb's table has in-frame clones only and misses some. Of under 100,000 clones listed, less than 75% are singletons. The TCR originated in a woman aged 30 to 39 in good health and CMV-seropositive. The chain combines TRBV10-1 with TRBJ1-1; TRBD1 matches 8 bases. Sequenced: PBMCs. Here the CDR3 DNA reads TGCGCCAGCAGCGTGGACAGGGCGGGGAACACTGAAGCTTTCTTT. Translated, it gives CASSVDRAGNTEAFF.